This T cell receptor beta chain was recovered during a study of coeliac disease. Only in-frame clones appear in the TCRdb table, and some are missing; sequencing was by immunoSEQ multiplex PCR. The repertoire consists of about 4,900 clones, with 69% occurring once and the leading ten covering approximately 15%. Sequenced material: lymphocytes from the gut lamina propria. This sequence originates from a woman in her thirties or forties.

The chain's CDR3 is CASSQDGGGGDTGELFF. As DNA, the CDR3 is TGTGCCAGCAGCCAAGACGGAGGGGGCGGGGACACCGGGGAGCTGTTTTTT. J is TRBJ2-2 and V is TRBV4-2; D is possibly TRBD1 (7 bases). The CDR3 is 17 residues long. Trimming pared 0 bases from V and 3 bases from J, leaving 14 bases between. Germline-derived CDR1 and CDR2 are LGHNA and YNFKEQ.